Below, 16 T cell receptor beta chains from the same sample are listed, as sequenced in a study of a mutant IDH1 vaccine in newly diagnosed glioma. No antigen has been identified for these receptors. Time point denoted: week 11, during vaccination. Mutant IDH1 20-mer peptide, at 300 ug, made up each vaccine dose, with topical imiquimod. Method: immunoSEQ multiplex PCR; TCRdb's copy keeps in-frame clones and lacks some. The sample consists of about 67,000 clones, over 75% of them appearing once. The sample was PBMCs, taken from a glioma patient whose treatment included an IDH1 peptide vaccine. These receptors originate from a man aged 35 to 55 with glioma.

The DNA for the CDR3 is TGTGCCAGCAACAACGACGGGACAGGGGGAAACTACGAGCAGTACTTC. Protein sequence: CASNNDGTGGNYEQYF. The chain links TRBV28 to TRBJ2-7; 11 nucleotides match TRBD1. Germline V gene lookup returns CDR1 MDHEN and CDR2 SYDVKM. This CDR3 contains 16 residues. Losses at the gene ends were 7 bases for V and 3 bases for J; bases not matched to a gene: 11.

The chain uses TRBV19 and TRBJ1-1, with TRBD1 matching over 10 bases. CDR1 and CDR2 from the germline V gene are LNHDA and SQIVND (reference sequence). Trimming removed 7 bases from V and 3 bases from J; junction bases left unmatched: 5. The CDR3 is 14 amino acids. Written as DNA, the CDR3 is TGTGCCAGTAAACGACAGGGGGCTGACACTGAAGCTTTCTTT. Its translation is CASKRQGADTEAFF.

V and J are TRBV19 and TRBJ1-5; D gene ambiguous. The germline V and J ends were trimmed by 6 bases and 2 bases, with 17 bases remaining between them. The CDR3 runs to 16 residues. Germline CDR1 LNHDA, CDR2 SQIVND (reference sequence). CDR3: CASRAPFGVGNQPQHF. The DNA for the CDR3 is TGTGCCAGTAGGGCCCCTTTCGGGGTTGGCAATCAGCCCCAGCATTTT.

V is TRBV25-1 and J is TRBJ2-1; D remains ambiguous. Trimming took 2 bases from V and 5 from J, leaving 7 bases between them. Germline V gene data show CDR1 as MGHDK and CDR2 as SYGVNS. This CDR3 is built from 13 residues. CDR3 nucleotide sequence: TGTGCCAGCAGTGAACGGACCAACAATGAGCAGTTCTTC. Its translation is CASSERTNNEQFF.

The chain uses TRBV5-1 and TRBJ1-6; D is unresolved. Germline CDR1 SGHRS, CDR2 YFSETQ. The CDR3 loop spans 15 amino acids. Trimming cost V 7 bases and J 14 bases, with 25 bases left between them. The DNA for the CDR3 is TGCGCCAGCTCCCTAGACGGTCCCCCCGAGGGAGCCCTCCACTTT. Its protein is CASSLDGPPEGALHF.

The chain carries TRBV18 and TRBJ1-4; tentatively, D is TRBD1 (6 bases). CDR3 length: 13 residues. Germline V gene sequence: CDR1 KGHSH, CDR2 LQKENI. V was pared by 8 bases and J by 8 bases, with 15 bases between. The CDR3 DNA reads as TGTGCCAGCGCAACAGGGACATCGGAAAAACTGTTTTTT. It encodes CASATGTSEKLFF.

The chain employs TRBV15 and TRBJ2-7; D gene uncertain. CDR1 is LNHNV and CDR2 is YYDKDF in the germline V gene (reference sequence). Trimming stripped 3 bases from V and 3 bases from J, with 6 bases between. The CDR3 sequence is 12 residues long. The CDR3 DNA reads TGTGCCACCAGCAGGGTTCACTACGAGCAGTACTTC. Translated: CATSRVHYEQYF.

The chain combines TRBV18 with TRBJ2-5; 8 bases match TRBD1. The germline V gene has CDR1 KGHSH and CDR2 LQKENI. V lost 2 bases, J lost 4 bases, and 9 bases stayed unmatched. The CDR3 is 16 amino acids. CDR3: CASSPKGQGARETQYF. In nucleotides, the CDR3 is TGTGCCAGCTCACCAAAGGGGCAGGGGGCACGAGAGACCCAGTACTTC.

The chain uses TRBV7-2 and TRBJ1-1; D unclear. The CDR3 spans 12 residues. The germline CDR1 and CDR2 sequences are SGHTA and FQGNSA. The V and J ends lost 3 bases and 5 bases respectively, with 7 bases between them. In nucleotides, the CDR3 is TGTACCAGCAGCTTCCGGGTGACTGAAGCTTTCTTT. Protein product: CTSSFRVTEAFF.

The chain uses TRBV29-1 and TRBJ2-4; the D gene is possibly TRBD2 (5 bases). The CDR3 runs 14 residues. V lost 7 bases and J 1 base, leaving 14 bases between the germline ends. Germline CDR1 SQVTM, CDR2 ANQGSEA. The CDR3 DNA follows: TGCAGCGCTCTAGGGAGAGGGGCCAAAAACATTCAGTACTTC. Amino acid sequence: CSALGRGAKNIQYF.

The chain carries TRBV2 and TRBJ2-3, with 7 nucleotides matching TRBD1. CDR1 SNHLY and CDR2 FYNNEI come from the germline V gene. CDR3 length equals 15 residues. V lost 7 bases, J lost 0 bases, and 7 bases stayed unmatched. The CDR3 sequence: CASIPGTASTDTQYF. In DNA, the CDR3 is TGTGCCAGCATACCCGGGACAGCGAGCACAGATACGCAGTATTTT.

The chain recombines TRBV18 with TRBJ2-6; no clear D. CDR1 is KGHSH, CDR2 LQKENI, per germline. The CDR3 contains 13 residues. V lost 3 bases to trimming and J lost 2 bases, with 2 bases between them. This CDR3 is CASSPAGANVLTF. The CDR3 DNA is TGTGCCAGCTCACCGGCTGGGGCCAACGTCCTGACTTTC.

This clone appeared a single time. The genes are TRBV6-1 and TRBJ2-1; 9 nucleotides line up with TRBD1. J was trimmed by 9 bases and V by 8 bases; bases with no gene match: 14. The CDR3 has 15 residues. The V gene's germline CDR1 is MNHNS and CDR2 SASEGT. The CDR3 sequence is CASRLNNRGRVEQFF. The CDR3, as DNA: TGTGCCAGCCGCCTCAACAACAGGGGGCGCGTTGAGCAGTTCTTC.

As regards this clone: Distinct nucleotide sequences in the sample also encode this CDR3. The chain joins TRBV19 to TRBJ1-1; D possibly corresponds to TRBD1 (5 bases). Germline CDR1 is LNHDA and CDR2 is SQIVND (reference sequence). V was pared by 7 bases and J by 0 bases, with 18 bases between. This CDR3 has 16 amino acids. CDR3 amino acids: CASTLPGGGMNTEAFF. CDR3 nucleotides: TGTGCCAGTACTCTCCCCGGGGGGGGAATGAACACTGAAGCTTTCTTT.

This clone showed up just a few times. Other DNA sequences within the sample encode an identical CDR3. The genes are TRBV12-5 and TRBJ2-3; D is unclear. V lost 1 base to trimming and J lost 0 bases, with 5 bases between them. The CDR3 has 14 amino acids. CDR1 is LGHNT and CDR2 is FRNRAP in the germline V gene. CDR3 DNA: TGTGCTAGTGGTTTGGGGTCTAGCACAGATACGCAGTATTTT. It codes for CASGLGSSTDTQYF.

The chain employs TRBV6-5 and TRBJ1-3, with D tentatively TRBD1 (5 bases). This CDR3 spans 15 amino acids. V gave up 4 bases and J gave up 0 bases, with 10 bases separating them. Germline CDR1 is MNHEY and CDR2 is SVGAGI. The CDR3 here is CASSSGASSGNTIYF. The CDR3 coding sequence is TGTGCCAGCAGTTCCGGGGCGAGCTCTGGAAACACCATATATTTT.